A single sample is the source of the 20 T cell receptor beta chains below, sequenced in a study of T cell changes during pregnancy in multiple sclerosis. The repertoire was sequenced with immunoSEQ multiplex PCR; TCRdb's copy has only in-frame clones and lacks some. The data show approximately 40,000 clones, about 93% seen once. The sample here was CD4+ T cells from peripheral blood mononuclear cells, taken after pregnancy. All receptors come from a female donor in good health, enrolled as a control in a pregnancy study.

The V and J genes are TRBV7-6 and TRBJ1-1; possibly TRBD1 for D (5 bases). Trimming shortened V by 3 bases and J by 6 bases, and 11 bases separated the two germline ends. In germline, CDR1 is SGHVS, CDR2 FNYEAQ. The CDR3 is 13 amino acids. The CDR3 here is CASSFGEGAEAFF. In DNA, the CDR3 is TGTGCCAGCAGCTTTGGGGAAGGGGCTGAAGCTTTCTTT.

J is TRBJ2-7 and V is TRBV30; 9 bases line up with TRBD1. Germline V CDR1 and CDR2: GTSNPN, SVGIG (reference sequence). Trimming removed 8 bases from V and 5 bases from J; junction bases left unmatched: 7. The CDR3 loop spans 12 amino acids. CDR3 DNA: TGTGCCGGCGGGACAGGGTTCCACGAGCAGTACTTC. Amino acid sequence: CAGGTGFHEQYF.

This chain joins TRBV2 and TRBJ2-7; D might be TRBD1 (5 bases). The CDR3 is 15 amino acids. Trimming removed 2 bases from V and 1 base from J, with 12 bases in between. Germline lookup yields CDR1 SNHLY and CDR2 FYNNEI. The CDR3 bases are TGTGCCAGCAGTGAAATAGGGGATCCTTCCTACGAGCAGTACTTC. Translation gives CASSEIGDPSYEQYF.

The V call is TRBV6-5, the J call TRBJ1-2, with 8 bases aligning to TRBD1. Germline V gives CDR1 MNHEY, CDR2 SVGAGI. This CDR3 has 15 residues. V was pared by 8 bases and J by 6 bases, with 14 bases of the junction left unmatched. The CDR3 loop reads CASGLLMGRGHGYTF. Written as DNA, the CDR3 is TGTGCCAGCGGACTTCTTATGGGCAGGGGGCATGGCTACACCTTC.

A single count supports this clone. The chain carries TRBV9 and TRBJ1-1; D unresolved. Germline loops: CDR1 SGDLS, CDR2 YYNGEE. The CDR3 has 15 amino acids. Trimming took off 0 bases at V and 4 bases at J, with 13 bases between the two ends. CDR3 DNA sequence: TGTGCCAGCAGCGTAGGCGGCCTGGAGGTCACTGAAGCTTTCTTT. This codes for CASSVGGLEVTEAFF.

Concerning this clone: Other DNA sequences of this sample code for an identical CDR3. The rearrangement links TRBV30 to TRBJ1-5, with 8 bases fitting TRBD1. The trim removed 3 bases at V and 4 bases at J, leaving 2 bases unmatched. The CDR3 sequence is 13 residues long. Germline CDR1 GTSNPN, CDR2 SVGIG (reference sequence). The CDR3 DNA reads as TGTGCCTGGAGCCGACAGGGGAATCAGCCCCAGCATTTT. This encodes CAWSRQGNQPQHF.

The chain uses TRBV6-5 and TRBJ1-6; TRBD1 agrees at 9 bases. CDR3 length: 15 amino acids. Germline V gene lookup returns CDR1 MNHEY and CDR2 SVGAGI. After removal of 7 bases from V and 5 bases from J, the junction contained 6 bases not matched to a gene. CDR3 protein: CASTLGQGHNSPLHF. The CDR3 DNA follows: TGTGCCAGCACCTTAGGACAGGGGCATAATTCACCCCTCCACTTT.

The chain links TRBV6-6 to TRBJ2-7, with a weak D call TRBD1 (6 bases). The ends were cut back, 2 bases at V and 3 bases at J, with 14 bases in the middle. Germline assignment: CDR1 MNHNY and CDR2 SVGAGI (reference sequence). CDR3 size: 15 residues. CDR3 sequence: CASSYVSDSFYEQYF. The CDR3 DNA is TGTGCCAGCAGTTACGTCTCGGACAGTTTCTACGAGCAGTACTTC.

This chain uses TRBV11-3 with TRBJ2-5; TRBD2 might be the D (5 bases). Trimming removed 5 bases at V and 5 bases at J, with 21 bases between. In germline, CDR1 is SGHNT, CDR2 YENEEA. CDR3 length: 16 amino acids. The chain's CDR3 is CASSDTPTTVGETQYF. In nucleotides, the CDR3 is TGTGCCAGCAGCGACACCCCGACTACAGTCGGGGAGACCCAGTACTTC.

This clone was detected only once. This chain uses TRBV18 with TRBJ2-7; 7 bases are a match to TRBD1. The V gene's germline CDR1 is KGHSH and CDR2 LQKENI. This CDR3 spans 16 amino acids. Unmatched junction bases numbered 14, after V lost 4 bases and J lost 5 bases. The CDR3 region is CASSLESPLGGNEQYF. CDR3 nucleotides: TGTGCCAGCTCACTCGAAAGCCCCCTAGGGGGCAACGAGCAGTACTTC.

The genes are TRBV6-5 and TRBJ2-2; D possibly corresponds to TRBD1 (5 bases). Germline CDR1 is MNHEY and CDR2 is SVGAGI. V lost 7 bases, J lost 4 bases, and 10 bases lay in between. The CDR3 extends over 13 amino acids. CDR3 region: CASTRTTTGELFF. The CDR3 DNA sequence: TGTGCCAGCACCCGGACAACCACCGGGGAGCTGTTTTTT.

The rearrangement uses TRBV7-2 and TRBJ2-5; 10 bases are a match to TRBD1. Germline V lookup: CDR1 SGHTA, CDR2 FQGNSA. This CDR3 region has 15 residues. The V and J ends lost 5 bases and 5 bases, in that order; junction bases with no gene match: 8. CDR3 nucleotides: TGTGCCAGCAGCGCCGGGGACAGGGGTTGGGAGACCCAGTACTTC. Its protein is CASSAGDRGWETQYF.

V gene TRBV7-9 combines with J gene TRBJ1-3, with TRBD1 matching 7 bases. CDR1 and CDR2 (germline): SEHNR, FQNEAQ (reference sequence). Trimming cost V 0 bases and J 8 bases; bases outside gene matches: 13. The CDR3 spans 17 residues. The CDR3 region has the DNA TGTGCCAGCAGCTTAGCAGCCCGACAGGGTGCCACAGACACCATATATTTT. It codes for CASSLAARQGATDTIYF.

The chain employs TRBV19 and TRBJ2-3; 8 bases line up with TRBD1. From germline, CDR1 is LNHDA and CDR2 SQIVND (reference sequence). There are 14 residues in the CDR3. J lost 3 bases, V lost 7 bases, and 6 bases had no gene match. Written as DNA, the CDR3 is TGTGCCAGTAACTCTCAGGGGGCAACAGATACGCAGTATTTT. Translation: CASNSQGATDTQYF. Full variable domain (remainder filled in from reference TRBV19 and TRBJ2-3): DGGITQSPKYLFRKEGQNVTLSCEQNLNHDAMYWYRQDPGQGLRLIYYSQIVNDFQKGDIAEGYSVSREKKESFPLTVTSAQKNPTAFYLCASNSQGATDTQYFGPGTRLTVL.

This CDR3 reads CAWSRIQGSGNTEAFF. For the CDR3, the DNA is TGTGCCTGGAGCCGAATACAGGGGTCCGGGAACACTGAAGCTTTCTTT. The chain combines TRBV30 with TRBJ1-1; 7 positions agree with TRBD1. The V and J ends lost 3 bases and 1 base, in that order; junction bases with no gene match: 11. Germline V CDR1 and CDR2: GTSNPN, SVGIG (reference sequence). The CDR3 is made up of 16 amino acids.

V usage is TRBV9 and J usage is TRBJ2-1; the match to TRBD1 covers 8 bases. The CDR3 loop spans 14 amino acids. Unmatched junction bases numbered 5, after V lost 1 base and J lost 8 bases. From germline, CDR1 is SGDLS and CDR2 YYNGEE. CDR3 sequence reads: CASSVLTGGYEQFF. The CDR3 coding sequence is TGTGCCAGCAGCGTATTAACAGGGGGGTATGAGCAGTTCTTC.

The V call is TRBV9, the J call TRBJ1-2; 10 nucleotides align to TRBD1. CDR1 and CDR2 (germline): SGDLS, YYNGEE. The CDR3 has 19 amino acids. The trim removed 2 bases at V and 7 bases at J, leaving 20 bases unmatched. CDR3 in DNA: TGTGCCAGCAGCGTTTTCGACAAACCCTCGACAGGGGGCCGCTTTGGCTACACCTTC. This codes for CASSVFDKPSTGGRFGYTF.

This chain connects TRBV18 to TRBJ2-7; 8 bases are a match to TRBD2. The CDR3 spans 13 residues. Per germline, CDR1 KGHSH and CDR2 LQKENI. V gave up 1 base and J gave up 7 bases; unmatched junction bases: 3. The CDR3 loop reads CASSPQREREQYF. The CDR3 DNA sequence: TGTGCCAGCTCACCACAGCGGGAGAGGGAGCAGTACTTC.

This clone has more than one count but fewer than ten. The V and J genes are TRBV6-5 and TRBJ1-2; 7 bases map to TRBD1. The J segment lost 8 bases and the V segment lost 6 bases, leaving 9 bases of the junction unmatched. The CDR3 sequence is 13 residues long. Germline lookup yields CDR1 MNHEY and CDR2 SVGAGI. The CDR3 nucleotides read TGTGCCAGCAGCCGGACAGGAAGGGGGGGCTACACCTTC. Translated: CASSRTGRGGYTF.

This chain joins TRBV4-3 and TRBJ1-1, with TRBD1 matching over 10 bases. This CDR3 is built from 14 residues. The germline V gene encodes CDR1 LGHNA and CDR2 YSLEER. V was pared by 1 base and J by 7 bases, with 3 bases of the junction left unmatched. The CDR3 sequence is CASSQGQGADEAFF. The CDR3 region has the DNA TGCGCCAGCAGCCAAGGACAGGGGGCCGATGAAGCTTTCTTT.